Detailed here is one T cell receptor (beta chain). Antigen: not known. This sample is drawn from a study of blood T cells in healthy people across ages. Study conclusions and caveats: The donors' CMV status was not determined, possibly confounding changes in expanded clonotypes.

Germline-derived CDR1 and CDR2 are DFQATT and SNEGSKA (reference sequence). CDR3 size: 14 residues. V lost 5 bases to trimming and J lost 5 bases; unmatched junction nucleotides: 7. PBMCs numbering at least 6 million were isolated per sample. Per sample, no less than 5.5 micrograms of total RNA were extracted. The use of a sample-barcoded 5' primer and a J-beta primer mix characterized a second PCR of about 7 to 12 cycles. The template-switch adaptor, which had 12 random nucleotides, put a tag on each cDNA molecule. TCRdb used MiXCR to reprocess the 5' RACE reads, holding one entry per CDR3 protein. The repertoire has about 640,000 distinct CDR3 sequences, about 54% of them found once; the top ten carry around 37%.

The sequenced sample was blood. This rearrangement joins TRBV20-1 to TRBJ1-4, with TRBD1 matching over 8 bases. The TCR originated in a man aged 60 to 75 in good health. This CDR3 reads CSAPEPGGNEKLFF. The CDR3 nucleotides read TGCAGTGCTCCGGAACCAGGGGGCAATGAAAAACTGTTTTTT.